This T cell receptor beta chain was sequenced for a study of blood T cell repertoires in COVID-19. From germline, CDR1 is LGHDT and CDR2 YNNKEL (reference sequence). The V gene lost 4 bases and the J gene lost 8 bases, with 10 bases spanning the gap. The CDR3 consists of 12 residues. Repertoires were generated with immunoSEQ multiplex PCR, while TCRdb's copy carries only in-frame clones and drops some. The sample shows over 200,000 clones, roughly 85% of them seen only once. The source is a woman in her 50s who had recovered from COVID-19. The sample consisted of PBMCs or T cells enriched from blood (not recorded which). The chain joins TRBV3-1 (or the pseudogene TRBV3-2) to TRBJ2-3; D possibly corresponds to TRBD2 (5 bases). DNA for the CDR3: TGTGCCAGCAGCCTAGCGCCTAGTACGCAGTATTTT. Its translation: CASSLAPSTQYF.